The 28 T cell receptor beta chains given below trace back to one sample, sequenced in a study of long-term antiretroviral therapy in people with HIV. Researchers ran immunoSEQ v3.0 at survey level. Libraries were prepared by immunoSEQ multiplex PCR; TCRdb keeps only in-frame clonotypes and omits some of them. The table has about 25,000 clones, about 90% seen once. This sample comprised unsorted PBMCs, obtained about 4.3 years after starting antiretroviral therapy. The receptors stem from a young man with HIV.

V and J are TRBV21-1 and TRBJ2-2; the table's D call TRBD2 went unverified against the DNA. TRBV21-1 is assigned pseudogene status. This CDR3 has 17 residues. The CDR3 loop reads CASSKLGGGVSTGELFF. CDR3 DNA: TGTGCCAGCAGCAAATTGGGCGGGGGGGTTAGCACCGGGGAGCTGTTTTTT.

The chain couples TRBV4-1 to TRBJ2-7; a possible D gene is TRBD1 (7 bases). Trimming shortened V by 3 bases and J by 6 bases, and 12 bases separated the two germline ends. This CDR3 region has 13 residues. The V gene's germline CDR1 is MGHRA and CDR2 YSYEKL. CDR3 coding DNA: TGCGCCAGCAGCCAGAACAGGGGAGGCGAGCAGTACTTC. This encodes CASSQNRGGEQYF.

The CDR3 bases are TGTGCCTGGGGGATTGCCTACGAGCAGTACTTC. Protein: CAWGIAYEQYF. The chain has TRBV30 and TRBJ2-7, with D uncertain. This CDR3 contains 11 residues. Trimming left V 5 bases short and J 2 bases short, with 7 bases between. Germline CDR1 GTSNPN, CDR2 SVGIG (reference sequence).

CDR3 protein: CASSSGSGASTEAFF. In DNA form, the CDR3 reads TGCGCCAGCAGTTCGGGTTCGGGGGCGTCGACTGAAGCTTTCTTT. The chain couples TRBV5-1 to TRBJ1-1; perhaps TRBD1 as D (6 bases). In germline, CDR1 is SGHRS, CDR2 YFSETQ. The CDR3 contains 15 residues. V lost 5 bases and J 5 bases, leaving 19 bases between the germline ends.

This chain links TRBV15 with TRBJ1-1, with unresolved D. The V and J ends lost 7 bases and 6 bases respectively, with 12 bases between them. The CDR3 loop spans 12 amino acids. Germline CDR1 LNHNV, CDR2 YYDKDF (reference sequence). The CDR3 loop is CATTSSGAEAFF. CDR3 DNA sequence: TGTGCCACCACGTCGAGCGGGGCTGAAGCTTTCTTT.

DNA of the CDR3: TGTGCCAGCAGCTTAGAAGGTCGGGGGAAGAGGACGAGGTCCTACGAGCAGTACTTC. Protein product: CASSLEGRGKRTRSYEQYF. V usage is TRBV13 and J usage is TRBJ2-7; D possibly corresponds to TRBD2 (6 bases). The CDR3 is made up of 19 amino acids. Germline CDR1 is PRHDT and CDR2 is FYEKMQ (reference sequence). Trimming pared 1 base from V and 1 base from J, leaving 23 bases between.

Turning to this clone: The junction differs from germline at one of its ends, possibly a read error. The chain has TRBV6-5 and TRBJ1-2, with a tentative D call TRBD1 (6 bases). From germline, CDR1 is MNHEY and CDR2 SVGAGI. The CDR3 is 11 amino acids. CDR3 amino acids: CATSREGDYTF. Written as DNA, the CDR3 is TGTGCCACCAGTAGAGAGGGGGACTACACCTTC.

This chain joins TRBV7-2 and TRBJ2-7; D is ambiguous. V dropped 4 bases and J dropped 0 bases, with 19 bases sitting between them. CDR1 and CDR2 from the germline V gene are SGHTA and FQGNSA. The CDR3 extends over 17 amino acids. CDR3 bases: TGTGCCAGCAGCTATAGAGGAGTTGGTCCGGGCTCCTACGAGCAGTACTTC. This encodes CASSYRGVGPGSYEQYF. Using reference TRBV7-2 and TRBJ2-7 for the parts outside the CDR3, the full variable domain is GAGVSQSPSNKVTEKGKDVELRCDPISGHTALYWYRQSLGQGLEFLIYFQGNSAPDKSGLPSDRFSAERTGGSVSTLTIQRTQQEDSAVYLCASSYRGVGPGSYEQYFGPGTRLTVT.

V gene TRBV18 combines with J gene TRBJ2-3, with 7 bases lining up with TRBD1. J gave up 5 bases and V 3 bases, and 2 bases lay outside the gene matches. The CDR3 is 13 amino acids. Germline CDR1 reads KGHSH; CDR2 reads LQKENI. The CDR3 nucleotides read TGTGCCAGCTCACCTTACAGGGGAGATACGCAGTATTTT. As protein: CASSPYRGDTQYF.

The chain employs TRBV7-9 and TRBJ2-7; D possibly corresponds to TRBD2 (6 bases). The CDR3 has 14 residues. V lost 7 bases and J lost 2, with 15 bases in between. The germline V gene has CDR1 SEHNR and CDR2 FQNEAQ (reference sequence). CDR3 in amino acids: CASTSYERAYEQYF. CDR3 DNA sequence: TGTGCCAGCACCTCCTACGAGCGGGCCTACGAGCAGTACTTC. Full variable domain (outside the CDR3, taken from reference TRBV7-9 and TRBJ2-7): DTGVSQNPRHKITKRGQNVTFRCDPISEHNRLYWYRQTLGQGPEFLTYFQNEAQLEKSRLLSDRFSAERPKGSFSTLEIQRTEQGDSAMYLCASTSYERAYEQYFGPGTRLTVT.

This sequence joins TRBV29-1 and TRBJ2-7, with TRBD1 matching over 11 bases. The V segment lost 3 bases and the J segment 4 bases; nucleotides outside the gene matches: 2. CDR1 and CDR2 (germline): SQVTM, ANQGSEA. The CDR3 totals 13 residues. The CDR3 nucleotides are TGCAGCGTTGAGGGACAGGGGGGGTACGAGCAGTACTTC. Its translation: CSVEGQGGYEQYF.

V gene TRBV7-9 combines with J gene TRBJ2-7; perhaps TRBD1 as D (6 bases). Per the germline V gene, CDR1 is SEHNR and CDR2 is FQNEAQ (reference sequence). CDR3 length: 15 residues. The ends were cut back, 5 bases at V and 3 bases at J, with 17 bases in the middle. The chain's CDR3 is CASSTNRVLNYEQYF. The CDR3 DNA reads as TGTGCCAGCAGCACTAACAGGGTCCTCAACTACGAGCAGTACTTC. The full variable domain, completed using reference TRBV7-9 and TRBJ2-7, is DTGVSQNPRHKITKRGQNVTFRCDPISEHNRLYWYRQTLGQGPEFLTYFQNEAQLEKSRLLSDRFSAERPKGSFSTLEIQRTEQGDSAMYLCASSTNRVLNYEQYFGPGTRLTVT.

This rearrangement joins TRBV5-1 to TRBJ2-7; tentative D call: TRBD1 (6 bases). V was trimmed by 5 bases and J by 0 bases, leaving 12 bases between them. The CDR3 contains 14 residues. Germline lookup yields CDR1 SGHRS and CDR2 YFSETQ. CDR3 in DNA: TGCGCCAGCAGTTTTACAGGGTTCTCCTACGAGCAGTACTTC. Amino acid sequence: CASSFTGFSYEQYF.

The CDR3 DNA follows: TGTGCCAGTAGTAGTCAGCATAATCAGCCCCAGCATTTT. The encoded protein is CASSSQHNQPQHF. The rearrangement joins TRBV19 to TRBJ1-5; no clear D. V lost 4 bases and J lost 4, with 8 bases in between. CDR3 length: 13 amino acids. CDR1 and CDR2 from the germline V gene are LNHDA and SQIVND (reference sequence).

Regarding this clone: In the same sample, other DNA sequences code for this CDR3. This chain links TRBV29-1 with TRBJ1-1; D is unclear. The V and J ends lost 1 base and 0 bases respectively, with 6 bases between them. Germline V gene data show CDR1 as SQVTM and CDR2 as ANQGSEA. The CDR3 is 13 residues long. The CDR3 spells CSVEGRLNTEAFF. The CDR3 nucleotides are TGCAGCGTTGAAGGGCGGTTGAACACTGAAGCTTTCTTT.

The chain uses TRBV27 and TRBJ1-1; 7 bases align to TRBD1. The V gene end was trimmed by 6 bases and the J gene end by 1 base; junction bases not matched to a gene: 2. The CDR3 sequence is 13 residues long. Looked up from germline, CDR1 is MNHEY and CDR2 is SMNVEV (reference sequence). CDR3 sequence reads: CASSRDRNTEAFF. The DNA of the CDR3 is TGTGCCAGCAGCCGGGACAGGAACACTGAAGCTTTCTTT.

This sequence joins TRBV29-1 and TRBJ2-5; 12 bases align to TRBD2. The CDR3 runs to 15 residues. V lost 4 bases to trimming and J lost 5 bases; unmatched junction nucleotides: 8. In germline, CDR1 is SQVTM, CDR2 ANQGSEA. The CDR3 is CSVGLAGGTKETQYF. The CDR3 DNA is TGCAGCGTTGGGCTAGCGGGAGGGACAAAGGAGACCCAGTACTTC.

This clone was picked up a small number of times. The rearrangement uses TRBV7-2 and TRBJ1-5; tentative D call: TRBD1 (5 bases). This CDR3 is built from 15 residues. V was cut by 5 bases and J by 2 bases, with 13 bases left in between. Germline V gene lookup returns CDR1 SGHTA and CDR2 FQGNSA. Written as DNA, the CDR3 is TGTGCCAGCAGCCTGGGAGGGGAGGGCAATCAGCCCCAGCATTTT. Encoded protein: CASSLGGEGNQPQHF.

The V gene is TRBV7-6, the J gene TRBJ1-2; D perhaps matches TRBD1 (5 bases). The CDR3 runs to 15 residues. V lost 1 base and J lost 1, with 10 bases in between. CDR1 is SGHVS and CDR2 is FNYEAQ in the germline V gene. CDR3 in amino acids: CASSLGTGINYGYTF. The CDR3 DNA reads TGTGCCAGCAGCTTAGGTACAGGCATTAACTATGGCTACACCTTC.

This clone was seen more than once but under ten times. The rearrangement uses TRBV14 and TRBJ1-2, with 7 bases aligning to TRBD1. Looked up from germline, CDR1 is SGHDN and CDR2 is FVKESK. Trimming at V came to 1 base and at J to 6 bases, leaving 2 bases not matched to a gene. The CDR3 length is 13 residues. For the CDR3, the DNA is TGTGCCAGCAGCCAAGTACAGGGGAATGGCTACACCTTC. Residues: CASSQVQGNGYTF.

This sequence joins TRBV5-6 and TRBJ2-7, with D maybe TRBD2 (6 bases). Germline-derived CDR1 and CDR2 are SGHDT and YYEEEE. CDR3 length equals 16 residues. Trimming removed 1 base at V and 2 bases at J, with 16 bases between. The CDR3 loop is CASSLNLGLLAYEQYF. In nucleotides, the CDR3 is TGTGCCAGCAGCTTGAATTTGGGACTTCTCGCCTACGAGCAGTACTTC.

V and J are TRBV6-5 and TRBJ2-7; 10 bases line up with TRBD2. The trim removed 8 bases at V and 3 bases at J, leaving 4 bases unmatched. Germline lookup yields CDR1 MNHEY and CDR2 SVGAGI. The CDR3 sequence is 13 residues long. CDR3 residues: CASARLAGYEQYF. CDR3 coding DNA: TGTGCCAGCGCCAGACTAGCGGGCTACGAGCAGTACTTC.

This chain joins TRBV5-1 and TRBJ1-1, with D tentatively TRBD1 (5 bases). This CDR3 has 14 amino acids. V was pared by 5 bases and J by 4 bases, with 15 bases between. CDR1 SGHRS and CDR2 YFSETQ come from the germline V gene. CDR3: CASSELGRGTEAFF. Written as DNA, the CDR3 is TGCGCCAGCAGTGAGTTGGGGCGGGGCACTGAAGCTTTCTTT.

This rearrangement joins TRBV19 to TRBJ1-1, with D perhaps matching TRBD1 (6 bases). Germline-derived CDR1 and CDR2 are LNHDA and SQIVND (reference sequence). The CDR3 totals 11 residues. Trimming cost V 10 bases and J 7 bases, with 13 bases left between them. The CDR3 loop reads CAIRGEVEAFF. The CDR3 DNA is TGTGCCATTAGGGGGGAAGTTGAAGCTTTCTTT.

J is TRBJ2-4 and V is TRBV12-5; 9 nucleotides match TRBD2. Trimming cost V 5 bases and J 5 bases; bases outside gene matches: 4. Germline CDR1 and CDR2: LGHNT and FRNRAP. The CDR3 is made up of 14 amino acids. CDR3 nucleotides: TGTGCTAGTGGTAAAACTAGCGGGCAAAACATTCAGTACTTC. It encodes CASGKTSGQNIQYF.

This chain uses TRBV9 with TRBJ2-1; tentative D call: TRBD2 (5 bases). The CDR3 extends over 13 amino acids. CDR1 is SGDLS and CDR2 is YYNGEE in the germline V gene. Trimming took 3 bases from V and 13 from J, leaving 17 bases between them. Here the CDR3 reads CASSAPNPAGQFF. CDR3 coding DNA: TGTGCCAGCAGCGCCCCGAATCCCGCGGGTCAGTTCTTC.

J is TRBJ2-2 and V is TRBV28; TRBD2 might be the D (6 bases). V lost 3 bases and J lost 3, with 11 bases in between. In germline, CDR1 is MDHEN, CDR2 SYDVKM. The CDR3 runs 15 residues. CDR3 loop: CASSLRERYTGELFF. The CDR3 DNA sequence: TGTGCCAGCAGTTTGCGGGAAAGGTACACCGGGGAGCTGTTTTTT.

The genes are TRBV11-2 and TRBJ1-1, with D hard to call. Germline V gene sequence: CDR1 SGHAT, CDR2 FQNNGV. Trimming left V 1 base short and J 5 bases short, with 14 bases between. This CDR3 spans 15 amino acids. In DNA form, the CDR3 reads TGTGCCAGCAGCTTAGCCGCGGGAGGTACGACTGAAGCTTTCTTT. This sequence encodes CASSLAAGGTTEAFF.